A selection of T cell receptor beta chains follows, all from one sample in a study of T cell responses to AZD1222 COVID-19 vaccine. Assay used: immunoSEQ multiplex PCR; TCRdb lists only in-frame clones, some missing. The table includes around 200,000 clones, roughly 93% detected once. Here the sequenced sample was peripheral blood, taken on day 0 of AZD1222 vaccination. The receptor source for this set is an adult in good health. The CDR3 runs from the conserved cysteine through the conserved F or W. A D gene is named only where the DNA matches it firmly. Expanded clones get a size class; other rows say once, few or many, or leave the size out.

once,TRBV7-6,16,TRBJ2-1,TRBD2,TGTGCCAGCAGCTTAGGGGGTAGCGGGACCTACAATGAGCAGTTCTTC,CASSLGGSGTYNEQFF
.,TRBV7-8,17,TRBJ2-3,TRBD2,TGTGCCAGCAGCCCAGCTAGCGGGATAGGGGCGACAGATACGCAGTATTTT,CASSPASGIGATDTQYF
.,TRBV7-3,14,TRBJ2-5,.,TGTGCCAGCAGCCCCGGGCGTACAAGGGAGACCCAGTACTTC,CASSPGRTRETQYF
.,TRBV19,14,TRBJ2-7,TRBD1,TGTGCCAGTAGGCGGACAGGGGAACCGTACGAGCAGTACTTC,CASRRTGEPYEQYF
.,TRBV10-1,14,TRBJ2-3,TRBD1,TGCGCCAGCAGTAAGACAGGGGGCACAGATACGCAGTATTTT,CASSKTGGTDTQYF
.,TRBV6-1,16,TRBJ2-2,.,TGTGCCAGCAGTGAAGATGATAGCGGATACACCGGGGAGCTGTTTTTT,CASSEDDSGYTGELFF
.,TRBV10-3,13,TRBJ2-1,TRBD2,TGTGCCACCCAGCGGACTAGCGGGAACGAGCAGTTCTTC,CATQRTSGNEQFF
.,TRBV6-5,13,TRBJ2-7,TRBD2,TGTGCCAGCAGTTACTCGACTAGCAGCGAGCAGTACTTC,CASSYSTSSEQYF
.,TRBV7-3,13,TRBJ2-7,.,TGTGCCAGCAGCTTAAAAGTCGGATACGAGCAGTACTTC,CASSLKVGYEQYF
.,TRBV7-2,15,TRBJ1-1,.,TGTGCCAGCAGCTTCGCCGGGACCATAGACGGTGAAGCTTTCTTT,CASSFAGTIDGEAFF
.,TRBV10-3,12,TRBJ1-1,.,TGTGCCATCAGTGACGGTCTGGCGGGTGCTTTCTTT,CAISDGLAGAFF
.,TRBV18,16,TRBJ1-3,.,TGTGCCAGCTCACCACTGCGGTTAGATACTGGAAACACCATATATTTT,CASSPLRLDTGNTIYF
.,TRBV21-1,15,TRBJ1-5,.,TGTGCCAGCAGCAAAGACAGGAATAGCAATCAGCCCCAGCATTTT,CASSKDRNSNQPQHF
once,TRBV3-1/TRBV3-2,14,TRBJ1-2,.,TGTGCCAGCAGCCAAGGCAGACAGTGGTATGGCTACACCTTC,CASSQGRQWYGYTF
.,TRBV6-4,17,TRBJ2-3,TRBD1,TGTGCCAGCAGCGGGACCGGGACAGGGGGGAGCACAGATACGCAGTATTTT,CASSGTGTGGSTDTQYF
.,TRBV28,14,TRBJ2-1,.,TGTGCCAGCAGTTTCGGGAACGAAATCAATGAGCAGTTCTTC,CASSFGNEINEQFF
.,TRBV14,12,TRBJ1-4,.,TGTGCCAGCAGCCAAGCGTACGAAAAACTGTTTTTT,CASSQAYEKLFF
.,TRBV27,18,TRBJ1-1,.,TGTGCCAGCAGTTTATATCAGCACAGCGTGTCAGAGAACACTGAAGCTTTCTTT,CASSLYQHSVSENTEAFF